What follows are 14 T cell receptor beta chains derived from one specimen sequenced in a study of CD8+CD57+ T cells in acquired aplastic anemia. For CDR3 and TCR beta VDJ profiling, genomic DNA was the template used. One entry per CDR3 protein, called by TCRdb with MiXCR from the reads. This sample carries around 170,000 distinct CDR3 sequences, 50% to 75% of them seen once, and the ten largest clones take 45% to 50%. Sequencing input: sorted CD4+, CD8+, or CD8+CD57+ T cells (not recorded which) from PBMCs. Receptors originate from a human donor in good health.

The chain recombines TRBV20-1 with TRBJ2-7; 8 bases fit TRBD2. Germline values: CDR1 DFQATT, CDR2 SNEGSKA (reference sequence). This CDR3 region has 15 residues. V shed 0 bases, J shed 4 bases, and the junction held 8 bases outside the gene matches. The CDR3 loop is CSAREGSGTSYEQYF. CDR3 sequence (DNA): TGCAGTGCTAGAGAGGGTAGCGGGACGTCTTACGAGCAGTACTTC.

In its sample, this clonotype was seen many times. The chain combines TRBV6-5 with TRBJ2-2, with D hard to call. V gave up 3 bases and J gave up 6 bases, with 8 bases separating them. In germline, CDR1 is MNHEY, CDR2 SVGAGI. The CDR3 is made up of 13 amino acids. The CDR3 DNA reads TGTGCCAGCAGTTATGGAGAATCCGGGGAGCTGTTTTTT. Translated, it gives CASSYGESGELFF.

The chain joins TRBV19 to TRBJ1-5, with D uncertain. Deletions cut 7 bases from V and 4 bases from J, with 14 bases between. CDR1 LNHDA and CDR2 SQIVND come from the germline V gene (reference sequence). This CDR3 is 14 amino acids long. Written as DNA, the CDR3 is TGTGCCAGTACCCCAGTGCAGTGGAATCAGCCCCAGCATTTT. Its translation is CASTPVQWNQPQHF.

This chain connects TRBV10-3 to TRBJ2-7; unclear D gene. V gave up 4 bases and J gave up 13 bases, with 20 bases separating them. CDR1 is ENHRY and CDR2 is SYGVKD in the germline V gene. The CDR3 totals 13 residues. CDR3 amino acids: CAISANLRAGPYF. For the CDR3, the DNA is TGTGCCATCAGTGCAAATCTTCGGGCCGGTCCATACTTC.

The genes are TRBV7-2 and TRBJ2-2; D is uncertain. CDR1 is SGHTA and CDR2 is FQGNSA in the germline V gene. CDR3 length equals 13 residues. Trimming took off 3 bases at V and 5 bases at J, with 7 bases between the two ends. CDR3 protein: CASSFSTTGELFF. CDR3 DNA: TGTGCCAGCAGCTTTAGTACGACCGGGGAGCTGTTTTTT.

CDR3 coding DNA: TGTGCCAGCAGTTACGGCCCCTCGTACAATGAGCAGTTCTTC. Translation gives CASSYGPSYNEQFF. This sequence joins TRBV28 and TRBJ2-1, with D unresolved. Germline-derived CDR1 and CDR2 are MDHEN and SYDVKM. V was pared by 4 bases and J by 4 bases, with 11 bases between. The CDR3 is made up of 14 amino acids.

This chain joins TRBV10-3 and TRBJ2-7; D unclear. The V end was cut by 2 bases, the J end by 3 bases, with 8 bases between. Looked up from germline, CDR1 is ENHRY and CDR2 is SYGVKD. The CDR3 runs to 13 residues. CDR3 loop: CAISEGFLYEQYF. The CDR3 coding sequence is TGTGCCATCAGTGAGGGTTTCCTCTACGAGCAGTACTTC.

J is TRBJ1-3 and V is TRBV10-3, with no clear D. In germline, CDR1 is ENHRY, CDR2 SYGVKD. V lost 2 bases to trimming and J lost 3 bases, with 14 bases between them. The CDR3 is 16 residues long. Written as DNA, the CDR3 is TGTGCCATCAGTGAGGCGGGCCTCGCTCTTGGAAACACCATATATTTT. Its protein is CAISEAGLALGNTIYF.

The CDR3 coding sequence is TGTGCCACCAGCAGAGATGGGGACCGGTACTTC. This gives the protein CATSRDGDRYF. The chain recombines TRBV15 with TRBJ2-5; either TRBD1 or TRBD2 may fit D (5 bases each). Germline V gene sequence: CDR1 LNHNV, CDR2 YYDKDF (reference sequence). Trimming stripped 0 bases from V and 13 bases from J, with 9 bases between. This CDR3 has 11 amino acids. The full variable domain, in which reference TRBV15 and TRBJ2-5 provide the parts outside the CDR3, is DAMVIQNPRYQVTQFGKPVTLSCSQTLNHNVMYWYQQKSSQAPKLLFHYYDKDFNNEADTPDNFQSRRPNTSFCFLDIRSPGLGDTAMYLCATSRDGDRYFGPGTRLLVL.

The rearrangement uses TRBV9 and TRBJ2-3; a weak D match, TRBD2 (5 bases). The CDR3 totals 15 residues. Trimming took 4 bases from V and 11 from J, leaving 23 bases between them. Per germline, CDR1 SGDLS and CDR2 YYNGEE. CDR3 DNA sequence: TGTGCCAGCAGCTCCCAGCGGAGCTCCTACAATGAGCAGTATTTT. Protein: CASSSQRSSYNEQYF.

V gene TRBV5-1 combines with J gene TRBJ2-5, with no clear D. This CDR3 spans 13 amino acids. V shed 1 base and J shed 2 bases, with 6 bases lying between them. The V gene's germline CDR1 is SGHRS and CDR2 YFSETQ. The CDR3 here is CASSLMQQETQYF. The CDR3 nucleotides are TGCGCCAGCAGCTTGATGCAGCAAGAGACCCAGTACTTC.

V is TRBV7-9 and J is TRBJ2-7; D tentatively reads TRBD1 or TRBD2 (5 bases each). V was shortened by 5 bases and J by 5 bases, with 19 bases between the two germline ends. Germline CDR1 and CDR2: SEHNR and FQNEAQ (reference sequence). CDR3 length equals 15 residues. The CDR3 nucleotides are TGTGCCAGCAGCCAAGTAGGGACGAGTTTGAACGAGCAGTACTTC. Protein product: CASSQVGTSLNEQYF.

This clonotype has ten or more counts. The V and J genes are TRBV5-5 and TRBJ2-3, with 7 bases matching TRBD1. Looked up from germline, CDR1 is SGHKS and CDR2 is YYEKEE (reference sequence). This CDR3 is 17 amino acids long. The V segment lost 5 bases and the J segment 3 bases; nucleotides outside the gene matches: 15. The CDR3 DNA reads TGTGCCAGCAGACCTAGGGACAGCCCCGTAGGGACAGATACGCAGTATTTT. Protein: CASRPRDSPVGTDTQYF.

The CDR3 coding sequence is TGTGCCAGCACGTTCCAAAGGGGGAACACTGAAGCTTTCTTT. Translated, it gives CASTFQRGNTEAFF. The rearrangement joins TRBV2 to TRBJ1-1; the D gene is possibly TRBD1 (5 bases). Trimming took off 7 bases at V and 1 base at J, with 13 bases between the two ends. Germline V gene data show CDR1 as SNHLY and CDR2 as FYNNEI. This CDR3 comprises 14 residues.